This TCR beta chain was captured in a study of CD8 T cells in ankylosing spondylitis. Overall study results and limits: Within ankylosing spondylitis blood, a TCR beta motif made up of seven to nine highly homologous variants appeared to be characteristic. Some motif variants were previously reported in reactive arthritis synovial fluid and blood. The authors found the disease-linked clones to be CD8+ and relatively rare in peripheral blood. It was reported that disease-linked clones were significantly enriched in matched ankylosing spondylitis synovial fluid.

Germline CDR1 is KGHDR and CDR2 is SFDVKD. The length of the CDR3 is 17 residues. V gave up 1 base and J gave up 3 bases, with 18 bases separating them. Each CDR3 protein gets one entry after TCRdb re-called the 5' RACE reads with MiXCR. The sample holds about 540,000 distinct CDR3 sequences; about 13% are singletons and the top ten take 6.8%. With regard to this clonotype: Its antigen is not known.

Sequencing was performed on blood, either unsorted or a sorted T cell fraction (not recorded which). The V call is TRBV24-1, the J call TRBJ2-7; the D gene is possibly TRBD2 (5 bases). This clonotype was obtained from a male donor with ankylosing spondylitis. CDR3 amino acids: CATSDFFPGRTHYEQYV. The CDR3 region has the DNA TGTGCCACCAGTGATTTTTTTCCGGGGAGAACCCACTACGAGCAGTACGTC.